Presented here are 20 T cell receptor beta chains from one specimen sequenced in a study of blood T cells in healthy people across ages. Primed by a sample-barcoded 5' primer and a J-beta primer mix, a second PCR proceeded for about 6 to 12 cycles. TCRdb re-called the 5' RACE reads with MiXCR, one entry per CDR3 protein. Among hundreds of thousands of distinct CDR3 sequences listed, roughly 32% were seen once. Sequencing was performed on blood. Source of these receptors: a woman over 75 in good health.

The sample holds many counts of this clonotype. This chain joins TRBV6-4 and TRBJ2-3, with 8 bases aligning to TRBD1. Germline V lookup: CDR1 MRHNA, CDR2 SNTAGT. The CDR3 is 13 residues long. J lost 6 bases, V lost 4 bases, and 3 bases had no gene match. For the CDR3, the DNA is TGTGCCAGCAGTGTCGACAGGGGTGATACGCAGTATTTT. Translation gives CASSVDRGDTQYF.

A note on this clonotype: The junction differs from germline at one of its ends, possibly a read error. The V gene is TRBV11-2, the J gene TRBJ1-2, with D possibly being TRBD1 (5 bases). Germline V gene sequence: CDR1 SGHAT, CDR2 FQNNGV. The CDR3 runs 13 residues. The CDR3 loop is CARSSSGGYGYTF. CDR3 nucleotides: TGTGCCAGGAGCTCATCGGGGGGGTATGGCTACACCTTC.

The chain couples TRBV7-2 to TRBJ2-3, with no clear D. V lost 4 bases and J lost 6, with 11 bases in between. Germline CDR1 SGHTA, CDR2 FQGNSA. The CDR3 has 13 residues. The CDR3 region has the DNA TGTGCCAGCAGCTCCCAGGTTTGGGATACGCAGTATTTT. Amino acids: CASSSQVWDTQYF.

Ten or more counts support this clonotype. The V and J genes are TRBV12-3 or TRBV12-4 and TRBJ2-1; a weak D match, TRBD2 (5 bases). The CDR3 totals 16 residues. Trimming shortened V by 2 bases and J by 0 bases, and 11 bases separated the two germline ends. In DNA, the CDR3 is TGTGCCAGCAGTTTATACGGGGTTAGCTCCTACAATGAGCAGTTCTTC. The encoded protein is CASSLYGVSSYNEQFF.

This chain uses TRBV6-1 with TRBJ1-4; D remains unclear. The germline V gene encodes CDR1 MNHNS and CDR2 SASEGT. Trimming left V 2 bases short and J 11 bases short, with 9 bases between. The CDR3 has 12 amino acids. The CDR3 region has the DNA TGTGCCAGCAGTGAACCCTATCGGAAACTGTTTTTT. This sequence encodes CASSEPYRKLFF.

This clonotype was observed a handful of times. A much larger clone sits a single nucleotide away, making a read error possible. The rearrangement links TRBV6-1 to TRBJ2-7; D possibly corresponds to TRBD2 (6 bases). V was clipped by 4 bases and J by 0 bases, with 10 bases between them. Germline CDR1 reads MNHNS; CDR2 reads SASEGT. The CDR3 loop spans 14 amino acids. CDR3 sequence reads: CASSVRRDSYEQYF. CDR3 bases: TGTGCCAGCAGTGTCAGGCGGGACTCCTACGAGCAGTACTTC.

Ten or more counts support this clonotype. CDR3 in amino acids: CASSEEVAIRTQYF. DNA for the CDR3: TGTGCCAGCAGTGAGGAGGTAGCGATCCGGACCCAGTACTTC. The V and J genes are TRBV2 and TRBJ2-7; TRBD2 is a possible D gene (5 bases). The J call may not be correct, given that the DNA end is closer to TRBJ2-5. CDR3 length equals 14 residues. Germline V gene data show CDR1 as SNHLY and CDR2 as FYNNEI.

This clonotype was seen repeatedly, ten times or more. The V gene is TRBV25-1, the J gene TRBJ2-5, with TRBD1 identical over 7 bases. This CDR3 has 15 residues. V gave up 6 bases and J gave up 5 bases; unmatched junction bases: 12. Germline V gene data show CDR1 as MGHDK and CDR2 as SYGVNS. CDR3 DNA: TGTGCCAGCAGCATACCGGGAAACAGGGGCGAGACCCAGTACTTC. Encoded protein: CASSIPGNRGETQYF.

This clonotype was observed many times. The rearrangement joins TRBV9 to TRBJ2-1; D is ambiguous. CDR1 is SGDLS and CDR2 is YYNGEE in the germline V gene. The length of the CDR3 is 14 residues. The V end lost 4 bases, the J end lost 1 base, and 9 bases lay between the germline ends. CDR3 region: CASSRVDSYNEQFF. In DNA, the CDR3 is TGTGCCAGCAGCCGGGTAGATTCCTACAATGAGCAGTTCTTC.

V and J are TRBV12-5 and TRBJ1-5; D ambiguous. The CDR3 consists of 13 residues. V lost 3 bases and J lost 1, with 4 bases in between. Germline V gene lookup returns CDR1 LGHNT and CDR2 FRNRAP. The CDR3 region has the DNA TGTGCTAGTGGTTTTAACAGCAATCAGCCCCAGCATTTT. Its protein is CASGFNSNQPQHF. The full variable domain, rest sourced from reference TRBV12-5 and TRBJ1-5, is DARVTQTPRHKVTEMGQEVTMRCQPILGHNTVFWYRQTMMQGLELLAYFRNRAPLDDSGMPKDRFSAEMPDATLATLKIQPSEPRDSAVYFCASGFNSNQPQHFGDGTRLSIL.

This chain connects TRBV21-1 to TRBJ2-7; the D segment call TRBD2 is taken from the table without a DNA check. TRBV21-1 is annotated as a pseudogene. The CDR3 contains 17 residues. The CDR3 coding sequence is TGTGCCAGCAGGGAAAAAAGGCCAGCGGGGGGGCCTAACGAGCAGTACTTC. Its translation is CASREKRPAGGPNEQYF.

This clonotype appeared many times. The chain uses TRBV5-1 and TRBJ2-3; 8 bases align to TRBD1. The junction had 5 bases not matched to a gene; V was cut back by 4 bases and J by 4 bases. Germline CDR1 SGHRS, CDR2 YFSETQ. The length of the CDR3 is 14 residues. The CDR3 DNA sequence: TGCGCCAGCAGCAGGACAGGGCTGCCAGATACGCAGTATTTT. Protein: CASSRTGLPDTQYF. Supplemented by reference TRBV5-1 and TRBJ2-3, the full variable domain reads KAGVTQTPRYLIKTRGQQVTLSCSPISGHRSVSWYQQTPGQGLQFLFEYFSETQRNKGNFPGRFSGRQFSNSRSEMNVSTLELGDSALYLCASSRTGLPDTQYFGPGTRLTVL.

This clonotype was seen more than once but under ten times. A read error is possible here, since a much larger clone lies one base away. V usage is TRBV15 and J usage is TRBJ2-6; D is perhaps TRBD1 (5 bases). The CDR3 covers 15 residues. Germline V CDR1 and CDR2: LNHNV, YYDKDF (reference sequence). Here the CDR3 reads CATSRALVGANVRTF. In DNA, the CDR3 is TGTGCCACCAGCAGAGCACTCGTTGGGGCCAACGTCCGGACTTTC. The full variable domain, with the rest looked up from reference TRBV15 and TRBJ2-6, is DAMVIQNPRYQVTQFGKPVTLSCSQTLNHNVMYWYQQKSSQAPKLLFHYYDKDFNNEADTPDNFQSRRPNTSFCFLDIRSPGLGDTAMYLCATSRALVGANVRTFGAGSRLTVL.

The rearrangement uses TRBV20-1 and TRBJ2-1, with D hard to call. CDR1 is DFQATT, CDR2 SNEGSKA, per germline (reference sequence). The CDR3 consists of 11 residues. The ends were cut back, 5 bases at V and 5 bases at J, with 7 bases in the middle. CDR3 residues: CSAARDNEQFF. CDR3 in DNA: TGCAGTGCTGCCCGGGACAATGAGCAGTTCTTC.

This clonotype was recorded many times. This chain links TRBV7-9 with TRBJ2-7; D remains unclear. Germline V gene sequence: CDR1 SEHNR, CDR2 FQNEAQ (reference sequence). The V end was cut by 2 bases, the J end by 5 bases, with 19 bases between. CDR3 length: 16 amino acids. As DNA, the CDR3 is TGTGCCAGCAGCTTATTGAGCTCCTTTTTAAGCGACGAGCAGTACTTC. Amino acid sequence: CASSLLSSFLSDEQYF.

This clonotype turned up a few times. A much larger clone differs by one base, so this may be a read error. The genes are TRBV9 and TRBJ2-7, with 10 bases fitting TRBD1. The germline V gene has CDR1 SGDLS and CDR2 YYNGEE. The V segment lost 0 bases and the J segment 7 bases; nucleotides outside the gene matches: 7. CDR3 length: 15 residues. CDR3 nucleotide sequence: TGTGCCAGCAGCGTAGATGGACAGGGGGGTCGGGAGCAGTACTTC. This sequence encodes CASSVDGQGGREQYF. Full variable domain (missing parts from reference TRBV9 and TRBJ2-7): DSGVTQTPKHLITATGQRVTLRCSPRSGDLSVYWYQQSLDQGLQFLIQYYNGEERAKGNILERFSAQQFPDLHSELNLSSLELGDSALYFCASSVDGQGGREQYFGPGTRLTVT.

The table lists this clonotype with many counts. Written as DNA, the CDR3 is TGTGCCAGCAGCCAAGAAGAGGGACGGGTACCTCAGTACTTC. Encoded protein: CASSQEEGRVPQYF. The chain is built from TRBV14 and TRBJ2-5, with D tentatively TRBD1 or TRBD2 (5 bases each). With 0 bases removed from V and 11 bases from J, the gap between germline ends came to 16 bases. CDR1 and CDR2 (germline): SGHDN, FVKESK. This CDR3 region has 14 residues.

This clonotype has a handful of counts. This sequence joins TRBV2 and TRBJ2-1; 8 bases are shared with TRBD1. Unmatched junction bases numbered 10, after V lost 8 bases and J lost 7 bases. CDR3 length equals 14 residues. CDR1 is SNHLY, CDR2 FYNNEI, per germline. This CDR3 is CASGRDRFENEQFF. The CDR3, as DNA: TGTGCCAGCGGGCGGGACAGGTTTGAGAATGAGCAGTTCTTC. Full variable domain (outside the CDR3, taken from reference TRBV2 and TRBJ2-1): EPEVTQTPSHQVTQMGQEVILRCVPISNHLYFYWYRQILGQKVEFLVSFYNNEISEKSEIFDDQFSVERPDGSNFTLKIRSTKLEDSAMYFCASGRDRFENEQFFGPGTRLTVL.

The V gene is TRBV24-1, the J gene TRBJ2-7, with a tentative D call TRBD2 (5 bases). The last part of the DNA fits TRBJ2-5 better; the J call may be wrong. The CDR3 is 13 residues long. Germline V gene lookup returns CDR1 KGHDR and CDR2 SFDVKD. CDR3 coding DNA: TGTGCCACCAGTGATATGGGAGCAGCGACCCAGTACTTC. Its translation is CATSDMGAATQYF.

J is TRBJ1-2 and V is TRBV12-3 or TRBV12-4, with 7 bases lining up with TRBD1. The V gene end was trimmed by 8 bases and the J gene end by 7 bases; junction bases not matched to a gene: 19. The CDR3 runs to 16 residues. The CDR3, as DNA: TGTGCCAGCTCCCGGGTAGGATTACAGGGGACGAGTGGCTACACCTTC. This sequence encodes CASSRVGLQGTSGYTF.